This TCR beta chain was profiled in a study of early T cells in non-severe SARS-CoV-2 infection. Study details: Alpha and beta chains were unpaired, from unsorted whole-blood bulk RNA.

This clonotype appeared many times. The antigen remains unidentified. General study results and limits: The study's VDJdb matching favored anti-spike CD8 responses and missed private and CD4 specificities.

Researchers attached unique molecular identifiers to individual cDNA molecules. TCRdb processed the 5' RACE reads anew with MiXCR; each CDR3 protein has one entry. Here the sample spans tens of thousands of distinct CDR3 sequences, around 5.6% being singletons. Trimming removed 5 bases at V and 0 bases at J, with 8 bases between. The germline gives CDR1 SGHTA, CDR2 FQGNSA. The CDR3 is 13 amino acids. The V and J genes are TRBV7-2 and TRBJ2-7; D is perhaps TRBD1 (6 bases). What was sequenced was whole blood. This clonotype was obtained from an adult who was a healthcare worker with PCR-confirmed SARS-CoV-2 infection or an uninfected control (not recorded which). The CDR3 DNA reads TGTGCCAGCAGCAGGACAGTCTCCTACGAGCAGTACTTC. It yields the protein CASSRTVSYEQYF.